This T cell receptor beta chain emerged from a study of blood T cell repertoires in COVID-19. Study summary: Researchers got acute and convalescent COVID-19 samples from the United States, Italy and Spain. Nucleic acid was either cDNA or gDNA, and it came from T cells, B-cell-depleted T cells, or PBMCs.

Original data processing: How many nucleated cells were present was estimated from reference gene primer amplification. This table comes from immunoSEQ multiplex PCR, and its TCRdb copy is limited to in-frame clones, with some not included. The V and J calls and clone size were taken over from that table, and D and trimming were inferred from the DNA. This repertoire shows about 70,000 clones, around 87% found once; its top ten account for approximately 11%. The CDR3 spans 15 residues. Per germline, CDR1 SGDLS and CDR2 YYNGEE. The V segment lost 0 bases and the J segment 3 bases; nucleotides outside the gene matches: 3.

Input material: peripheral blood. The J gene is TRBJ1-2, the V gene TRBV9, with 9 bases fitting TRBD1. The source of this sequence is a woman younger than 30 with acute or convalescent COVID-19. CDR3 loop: CASSVDDRGYYGYTF. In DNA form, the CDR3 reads TGTGCCAGCAGCGTAGATGACAGGGGGTACTATGGCTACACCTTC.